The next 26 T cell receptor beta chains were all read from a single sample in a study of beta chain features in type 1 diabetes. Every isolated RNA sample was fully reverse transcribed, so sequencing captured expressed TCRB transcripts. Sequencing used immunoSEQ multiplex PCR; TCRdb keeps in-frame clones, though not all of them. Of about 450,000 clones detected, about an eighth appear once; the ten largest clones hold 0.045% to 0.06%. The sequencing input was naive CD4+ T cells from blood. The source is a woman between 18 and 29 years old in good health.

This chain connects TRBV25-1 to TRBJ2-7, with 10 bases identical to TRBD2. Germline V gene sequence: CDR1 MGHDK, CDR2 SYGVNS. V was pared by 2 bases and J by 5 bases, with 9 bases of the junction left unmatched. The CDR3 is 16 residues long. The CDR3 spells CASSEPGLAGGHEQYF. The DNA for the CDR3 is TGTGCCAGCAGTGAACCCGGGTTAGCGGGGGGCCACGAGCAGTACTTC.

For this clone: This specimen includes other DNA sequences encoding the same CDR3. The CDR3 DNA reads as TGTGCCAGCAGCGTAGCCGGGACTGGGGCCAACGTCCTGACTTTC. Translation gives CASSVAGTGANVLTF. This rearrangement joins TRBV9 to TRBJ2-6; tentatively, D is TRBD2 (5 bases). V was cut by 0 bases and J by 2 bases, with 6 bases left in between. Looked up from germline, CDR1 is SGDLS and CDR2 is YYNGEE. This CDR3 has 15 residues.

This clone was counted a few times. This rearrangement joins TRBV4-1 to TRBJ2-7; the match to TRBD1 covers 9 bases. J lost 7 bases, V lost 0 bases, and 10 bases had no gene match. In germline, CDR1 is MGHRA, CDR2 YSYEKL. The length of the CDR3 is 16 residues. Here the CDR3 DNA reads TGCGCCAGCAGCCAAGAGCCGGGACAGGGATATGGTGAGCAGTACGTC. This sequence encodes CASSQEPGQGYGEQYV.

A few counts support this clone. The chain is built from TRBV6-5 and TRBJ1-2; no firm D call. The germline V gene has CDR1 MNHEY and CDR2 SVGAGI. Trimming cost V 0 bases and J 7 bases, with 9 bases left between them. This CDR3 region has 13 residues. Here the CDR3 reads CASSYSFGSGYTF. CDR3 DNA: TGTGCCAGCAGTTACTCATTTGGGTCTGGCTACACCTTC.

This clone was seen just once. The CDR3 reads CASSLEGPDSYEQYV. CDR3 nucleotide sequence: TGTGCCAGCAGCTTAGAGGGACCGGATTCTTACGAGCAGTACGTC. The rearrangement joins TRBV7-2 to TRBJ2-7, with D perhaps assigned TRBD1 or TRBD2 (5 bases each). This CDR3 contains 15 residues. Looked up from germline, CDR1 is SGHTA and CDR2 is FQGNSA. V was pared by 1 base and J by 4 bases, with 14 bases between.

The V call is TRBV29-1, the J call TRBJ1-2, with 9 positions matching TRBD1. Germline V gene data show CDR1 as SQVTM and CDR2 as ANQGSEA. This CDR3 is built from 12 residues. Trimming took 7 bases from V and 9 from J; bases not matched to a gene: 9. As DNA, the CDR3 is TGCAGCGCAGAGGGACAGGGTGAACGCTACACCTTC. Its protein is CSAEGQGERYTF.

About this clone itself: This sample also contains other DNA sequences that code for the same CDR3. The rearrangement links TRBV5-4 to TRBJ2-5, with 8 bases fitting TRBD1. The trim removed 4 bases at V and 1 base at J, leaving 3 bases unmatched. The CDR3 is 14 amino acids. In germline, CDR1 is SGHNT, CDR2 YYREEE (reference sequence). The CDR3 reads CASSLDRVQETQYF. For the CDR3, the DNA is TGTGCCAGCAGCCTGGACAGGGTCCAAGAGACCCAGTACTTC.

This chain uses TRBV7-9 with TRBJ2-7, with 7 bases that match TRBD1. J gave up 3 bases and V 5 bases, and 1 base lay outside the gene matches. The germline gives CDR1 SEHNR, CDR2 FQNEAQ (reference sequence). The CDR3 totals 12 residues. The CDR3 spells CASSRQGYEQYF. The CDR3 nucleotides read TGTGCCAGCAGCAGACAGGGCTACGAGCAGTACTTC.

There are a few counts of this clone. The CDR3 reads CASSLESSGNNEQFF. CDR3 nucleotide sequence: TGTGCCAGCAGCTTAGAGTCTAGCGGCAACAATGAGCAGTTCTTC. The genes are TRBV7-2 and TRBJ2-1; 7 bases align to TRBD2. This CDR3 contains 15 residues. Germline V gene lookup returns CDR1 SGHTA and CDR2 FQGNSA. V gave up 1 base and J gave up 5 bases; unmatched junction bases: 5.

In this sample, this clone turned up a few times. Written as DNA, the CDR3 is TGCGCCAGCAGCCTTCTAGCTGTCTACAATGAGCAGTTCTTC. Its protein is CASSLLAVYNEQFF. V gene TRBV5-1 combines with J gene TRBJ2-1, with D maybe TRBD2 (5 bases). Germline values: CDR1 SGHRS, CDR2 YFSETQ. Trimming removed 4 bases at V and 3 bases at J, with 11 bases between. The CDR3 totals 14 residues. The entire variable domain, with the rest obtained from reference TRBV5-1 and TRBJ2-1, is as follows: KAGVTQTPRYLIKTRGQQVTLSCSPISGHRSVSWYQQTPGQGLQFLFEYFSETQRNKGNFPGRFSGRQFSNSRSEMNVSTLELGDSALYLCASSLLAVYNEQFFGPGTRLTVL.

The chain joins TRBV20-1 to TRBJ2-1; D uncertain. Germline-derived CDR1 and CDR2 are DFQATT and SNEGSKA (reference sequence). This CDR3 has 11 amino acids. V was pared by 5 bases and J by 9 bases, with 11 bases between. This CDR3 is CSAVERVEQFF. DNA of the CDR3: TGCAGTGCTGTCGAACGAGTTGAGCAGTTCTTC.

The genes are TRBV25-1 and TRBJ2-5, with unresolved D. The CDR3 covers 13 residues. Germline-derived CDR1 and CDR2 are MGHDK and SYGVNS. With 2 bases removed from V and 1 base from J, the gap between germline ends came to 5 bases. The CDR3: CASSEAAQETQYF. CDR3 in DNA: TGTGCCAGCAGTGAAGCAGCCCAAGAGACCCAGTACTTC.

The table lists this clone with a few counts. Distinct nucleotide sequences in the sample also encode this CDR3. V and J are TRBV5-5 and TRBJ2-1; D unresolved. Trimming cost V 0 bases and J 4 bases, with 5 bases left between them. The CDR3 totals 13 residues. Per germline, CDR1 SGHKS and CDR2 YYEKEE (reference sequence). The CDR3 DNA follows: TGTGCCAGCAGCTTGGCGCGGTACAATGAGCAGTTCTTC. Its protein is CASSLARYNEQFF.

In its sample, this clone was seen a few times. The chain employs TRBV28 and TRBJ2-7; TRBD1 matches at 12 bases. Trimming cost V 2 bases and J 4 bases; bases outside gene matches: 6. There are 16 residues in the CDR3. In germline, CDR1 is MDHEN, CDR2 SYDVKM. The CDR3 region has the DNA TGTGCCAGCAGTTTACGTAGGGACAGGGGGCTTTACGAGCAGTACGTC. Residues: CASSLRRDRGLYEQYV.

This clone has ten or more counts. J is TRBJ2-6 and V is TRBV7-2, with unresolved D. Germline CDR1 SGHTA, CDR2 FQGNSA. The CDR3 consists of 15 residues. The V and J ends lost 6 bases and 1 base respectively, with 10 bases between them. The CDR3 reads CASSSSISGANVLTF. CDR3 sequence (DNA): TGTGCCAGCAGTTCCAGCATTTCTGGGGCCAACGTCCTGACTTTC.

This clone was found a few times. The chain employs TRBV16 and TRBJ2-7; tentatively, D is TRBD1 or TRBD2 (5 bases each). The germline V and J ends were trimmed by 2 bases and 2 bases, with 7 bases remaining between them. CDR3 length: 13 residues. Germline assignment: CDR1 KGHSY and CDR2 FQNENV. CDR3 DNA sequence: TGTGCCAGCAGCCAACAGGGACCCTACGAGCAGTACTTC. This codes for CASSQQGPYEQYF.

This clone was seen a few times. In the same sample, other DNA sequences code for this CDR3. The V call is TRBV5-1, the J call TRBJ1-1; D gene unclear. CDR1 SGHRS and CDR2 YFSETQ come from the germline V gene. V lost 0 bases and J lost 0, with 6 bases in between. This CDR3 has 14 residues. The CDR3 sequence: CASSLEGLNTEAFF. The CDR3 coding sequence is TGCGCCAGCAGCTTGGAAGGGCTGAACACTGAAGCTTTCTTT.

V and J are TRBV4-3 and TRBJ2-7, with TRBD1 matching over 9 bases. The CDR3 spans 15 residues. V dropped 5 bases and J dropped 0; count of bases not matched to a gene: 5. From germline, CDR1 is LGHNA and CDR2 YSLEER. The CDR3 DNA is TGCGCCAGCAGCGCACTGGGACAGGGCTCCTACGAGCAGTACTTC. Translated: CASSALGQGSYEQYF.

V and J are TRBV7-9 and TRBJ2-5; D possibly corresponds to TRBD2 (6 bases). Trimming shortened V by 2 bases and J by 5 bases, and 15 bases separated the two germline ends. There are 15 residues in the CDR3. The germline V gene has CDR1 SEHNR and CDR2 FQNEAQ (reference sequence). The CDR3 loop is CASSLIGGWRETQYF. The DNA for the CDR3 is TGTGCCAGCAGCTTAATTGGAGGGTGGAGGGAGACCCAGTACTTC.

V usage is TRBV6-4 and J usage is TRBJ2-4, with a tentative D call TRBD2 (7 bases). Germline values: CDR1 MRHNA, CDR2 SNTAGT. The CDR3 extends over 17 amino acids. Trimming removed 2 bases from V and 5 bases from J, with 19 bases in between. The CDR3 DNA sequence: TGTGCCAGCAGTGACGGATTCCGGGACTACAGGGAAAACATTCAGTACTTC. This sequence encodes CASSDGFRDYRENIQYF.

This clone was observed a handful of times. V usage is TRBV30 and J usage is TRBJ1-2; perhaps TRBD1 as D (6 bases). The V gene's germline CDR1 is GTSNPN and CDR2 SVGIG (reference sequence). The CDR3 contains 18 residues. Trimming took off 1 base at V and 4 bases at J, with 25 bases between the two ends. The CDR3 spells CAWSGEGDVLNRAYGYTF. The CDR3 DNA is TGTGCCTGGAGTGGGGAGGGGGACGTCCTAAACCGAGCCTATGGCTACACCTTC.

This clone turned up a few times. The chain links TRBV7-2 to TRBJ2-1, with TRBD2 identical over 12 bases. Germline trimming cut 4 bases from V and 8 bases from J; bases unmatched to any gene: 9. From germline, CDR1 is SGHTA and CDR2 FQGNSA. This CDR3 has 16 amino acids. Written as DNA, the CDR3 is TGTGCCAGCAGCTGGGAGGGGACTAGCGGGCTTGATGAGCAGTTCTTC. Protein: CASSWEGTSGLDEQFF.

This clone was counted between two and nine times. CDR3 sequence (DNA): TGCGCCAGCAGCCAACGCTGGCTGGCTGGAAACACCATATATTTT. Protein product: CASSQRWLAGNTIYF. V usage is TRBV4-1 and J usage is TRBJ1-3; no firm D call. With 2 bases removed from V and 2 bases from J, the gap between germline ends came to 10 bases. Germline CDR1 and CDR2: MGHRA and YSYEKL. CDR3 size: 15 residues.

This clone showed up just a few times. The chain links TRBV2 to TRBJ2-1, with TRBD1 as a possible D gene (7 bases). The CDR3 is 15 residues long. Germline loops: CDR1 SNHLY, CDR2 FYNNEI. Trimming pared 6 bases from V and 0 bases from J, leaving 12 bases between. CDR3 in amino acids: CASSGGTDSYNEQFF. CDR3 nucleotides: TGTGCCAGCAGCGGCGGGACAGACTCCTACAATGAGCAGTTCTTC.

In the case of this clone: The sample contains more than one DNA sequence encoding this CDR3. The gene calls are TRBV7-2 and TRBJ1-2; D remains unclear. The CDR3 length is 12 residues. The ends were cut back, 1 base at V and 4 bases at J, with 4 bases in the middle. CDR1 and CDR2 from the germline V gene are SGHTA and FQGNSA. In DNA form, the CDR3 reads TGTGCCAGCAGCTTAGTCAGCTATGGCTACACCTTC. Translation: CASSLVSYGYTF.

This clone was found many times. The junction shows a germline mismatch at one end, possibly a read error. The rearrangement joins TRBV28 to TRBJ2-1; 8 positions agree with TRBD1. Germline V gene sequence: CDR1 MDHEN, CDR2 SYDVKM. The CDR3 is 12 amino acids. CDR3 in amino acids: CASRPGQGSMLF. CDR3 nucleotide sequence: TGTGCCAGCAGGCCCGGACAGGGTAGTATGCTCTTC.